These 18 T cell receptor beta chains came from one sample sequenced in a study of T-cell memory formation after mild COVID-19. TCRdb re-called the 5' RACE reads through MiXCR, storing one row per CDR3 protein. The repertoire holds approximately 210,000 distinct CDR3 sequences, with around 20% as singletons. The material sequenced was PBMCs or a T cell subset sorted from them (not recorded which). The receptor source for this set is an adult woman who had mild COVID-19 (a few samples of this study predate the infection). Cell type and time point are not known.

In this sample, this clonotype turned up a few times. The chain couples TRBV14 to TRBJ1-2, with 10 bases that match TRBD1. Germline V lookup: CDR1 SGHDN, CDR2 FVKESK. After removal of 3 bases from V and 3 bases from J, the junction contained 1 base not matched to a gene. CDR3 length equals 14 residues. CDR3 bases: TGTGCCAGCAGCCAGGGACAGGGGTACTATGGCTACACCTTC. Protein product: CASSQGQGYYGYTF.

The rearrangement links TRBV6-1 to TRBJ2-5; 7 nucleotides match TRBD1. CDR1 MNHNS and CDR2 SASEGT come from the germline V gene. J was trimmed by 5 bases and V by 6 bases; bases with no gene match: 6. This CDR3 is built from 13 residues. Here the CDR3 DNA reads TGTGCCAGCAGGGGACAGACTACGGAGACCCAGTACTTC. It is translated as CASRGQTTETQYF.

This clonotype was seen a few times. The rearrangement links TRBV5-5 to TRBJ2-1; D could derive from TRBD1 or TRBD2 (5 bases each). The ends were cut back, 4 bases at V and 8 bases at J, with 16 bases in the middle. Germline V gene data show CDR1 as SGHKS and CDR2 as YYEKEE (reference sequence). The CDR3 has 14 amino acids. The CDR3 reads CASSPRNRRYEQFF. The DNA for the CDR3 is TGTGCCAGCAGCCCTAGGAACAGGAGGTATGAGCAGTTCTTC.

The J gene is TRBJ1-4, the V gene TRBV15, with D possibly TRBD1 on 5 matching bases. The CDR3 length is 15 residues. Per the germline V gene, CDR1 is LNHNV and CDR2 is YYDKDF (reference sequence). Here the CDR3 reads CATGADYATNEKLFF. Here the CDR3 DNA reads TGTGCAACCGGGGCAGATTACGCAACTAATGAAAAACTGTTTTTT. The full variable domain, its missing parts supplied by reference TRBV15 and TRBJ1-4, is DAMVIQNPRYQVTQFGKPVTLSCSQTLNHNVMYWYQQKSSQAPKLLFHYYDKDFNNEADTPDNFQSRRPNTSFCFLDIRSPGLGDTAMYLCATGADYATNEKLFFGSGTQLSVL.

This clonotype showed up just a few times. V gene TRBV5-1 combines with J gene TRBJ1-2, with 7 bases lining up with TRBD1. CDR3 length: 15 residues. In germline, CDR1 is SGHRS, CDR2 YFSETQ. With 0 bases clipped from V and 6 bases from J, the junction kept 8 bases outside the gene matches. Here the CDR3 reads CASSLEGGYRDGYTF. In DNA form, the CDR3 reads TGCGCCAGCAGCTTGGAAGGGGGCTACCGGGATGGCTACACCTTC. Supplemented by reference TRBV5-1 and TRBJ1-2, the full variable domain reads KAGVTQTPRYLIKTRGQQVTLSCSPISGHRSVSWYQQTPGQGLQFLFEYFSETQRNKGNFPGRFSGRQFSNSRSEMNVSTLELGDSALYLCASSLEGGYRDGYTFGSGTRLTVV.

For the CDR3, the DNA is TGCAGTGCTAGCTCGTGGTCGGCGTCAGATACGCAGTATTTT. Its translation: CSASSWSASDTQYF. This rearrangement joins TRBV20-1 to TRBJ2-3; no definite D call. This CDR3 contains 14 residues. The V end lost 3 bases, the J end lost 4 bases, and 14 bases lay between the germline ends. Germline CDR1 reads DFQATT; CDR2 reads SNEGSKA (reference sequence).

There are a few counts of this clonotype. The rearrangement uses TRBV27 and TRBJ2-5; D is undetermined. V shed 6 bases and J shed 7 bases, with 12 bases lying between them. Germline CDR1 MNHEY, CDR2 SMNVEV (reference sequence). The CDR3 is made up of 12 amino acids. The DNA of the CDR3 is TGTGCCAGCAGGGCCCGGCCAGGGACCCAGTACTTC. Its protein product is CASRARPGTQYF.

The chain carries TRBV4-1 and TRBJ1-2; D unclear. Germline CDR1 MGHRA, CDR2 YSYEKL. With 4 bases removed from V and 4 bases from J, the gap between germline ends came to 16 bases. This CDR3 region has 15 residues. The CDR3 sequence is CASSPEKSSGYGYTF. DNA for the CDR3: TGCGCCAGCAGCCCAGAGAAGAGTTCGGGCTATGGCTACACCTTC.

The chain has TRBV20-1 and TRBJ1-5; a possible D gene is TRBD1 (6 bases). The CDR3 spans 13 residues. Germline loops: CDR1 DFQATT, CDR2 SNEGSKA (reference sequence). V shed 7 bases and J shed 4 bases, with 14 bases lying between them. This chain's CDR3 is CSGYKGGNQPQHF. Here the CDR3 DNA reads TGCAGTGGGTACAAGGGGGGAAATCAGCCCCAGCATTTT.

Concerning this clonotype: The DNA is left out, because the CDR3 cannot be placed on it with certainty; the CDR3 is given as TCRdb lists it. The chain uses TRBV5-6 and TRBJ2-5; no check of the table's D call, TRBD1, against the DNA was made. Ends included, the CDR3 has 13 residues. CDR1 and CDR2 (germline): SGHDT, YYEEEE. The CDR3 sequence: CASSLGWVGTGAF.

This clonotype has a count of ten or more. The rearrangement links TRBV4-2 to TRBJ1-4, with 7 bases that match TRBD1. The trim removed 4 bases at V and 5 bases at J, leaving 13 bases unmatched. Germline values: CDR1 LGHNA, CDR2 YNFKEQ. The CDR3 consists of 17 residues. Here the CDR3 reads CASSLPGGGVRNEKLFF. DNA for the CDR3: TGTGCCAGCAGCCTTCCCGGAGGGGGCGTAAGGAATGAAAAACTGTTTTTT.

The chain couples TRBV12-3 or TRBV12-4 to TRBJ2-2, with 8 bases aligning to TRBD1. The CDR3 extends over 15 amino acids. V was pared by 3 bases and J by 3 bases, with 3 bases of the junction left unmatched. The CDR3 loop is CASSFVTGDTGELFF. CDR3 nucleotides: TGTGCCAGCAGTTTTGTGACAGGGGACACCGGGGAGCTGTTTTTT.

In its sample, this clonotype was seen a few times. The J gene is TRBJ2-5, the V gene TRBV24-1; maybe TRBD1 (5 bases). Germline CDR1 and CDR2: KGHDR and SFDVKD. Trimming removed 5 bases from V and 5 bases from J, with 8 bases in between. This CDR3 spans 12 amino acids. The CDR3 DNA is TGTGCCACCAGTGCCCCAGGGGAGACCCAGTACTTC. Translating gives CATSAPGETQYF.

The chain is built from TRBV6-2 or TRBV6-3 and TRBJ1-1; D not certain. This CDR3 is built from 16 residues. Per germline, CDR1 MNHEY and CDR2 SVGEGT. The V gene lost 2 bases and the J gene lost 0 bases, with 13 bases spanning the gap. The CDR3 protein is CASSYIQSSMNTEAFF. The CDR3 region has the DNA TGTGCCAGCAGTTACATCCAGAGCTCCATGAACACTGAAGCTTTCTTT.

This clonotype was seen only a few times. V is TRBV7-8 and J is TRBJ2-7; D might be TRBD2 (6 bases). V lost 1 base and J lost 2, with 24 bases in between. The CDR3 consists of 19 residues. The germline CDR1 and CDR2 sequences are SGHVS and FQNEAQ. The CDR3, as DNA: TGTGCCAGCAGCTTAGGGCGGAGGGGATTGAGACAGAATGCCTACGAGCAGTACTTC. Residues: CASSLGRRGLRQNAYEQYF. Complete variable domain (other parts from reference TRBV7-8 and TRBJ2-7): GAGVSQSPRYKVAKRGQDVALRCDPISGHVSLFWYQQALGQGPEFLTYFQNEAQLDKSGLPSDRFFAERPEGSVSTLKIQRTQQEDSAVYLCASSLGRRGLRQNAYEQYFGPGTRLTVT.

The chain links TRBV11-2 to TRBJ1-3; D not certain. CDR1 and CDR2 from the germline V gene are SGHAT and FQNNGV. V dropped 4 bases and J dropped 0 bases, with 13 bases sitting between them. The CDR3 is 16 amino acids. CDR3 nucleotides: TGTGCCAGCAGCTCCGGACTTTTAGCCTCTGGAAACACCATATATTTT. This sequence encodes CASSSGLLASGNTIYF.

The chain is built from TRBV2 and TRBJ1-2; 9 bases are shared with TRBD1. The CDR3 has 19 amino acids. The V gene end was trimmed by 8 bases and the J gene end by 2 bases; junction bases not matched to a gene: 21. From germline, CDR1 is SNHLY and CDR2 FYNNEI. DNA for the CDR3: TGTGCCAGCTTAGGGCCGGTCAGGACAGGGGACCCTCGAAACTATGGCTACACCTTC. Its translation: CASLGPVRTGDPRNYGYTF.

This clonotype was counted a few times. The J gene is TRBJ1-4, the V gene TRBV24-1; possibly TRBD1 for D (6 bases). This CDR3 comprises 12 residues. Germline V gene lookup returns CDR1 KGHDR and CDR2 SFDVKD. V was cut by 7 bases and J by 8 bases, with 10 bases left in between. Here the CDR3 DNA reads TGTGCCACCAGCAGCAGGGGAGAAAAACTGTTTTTT. It codes for CATSSRGEKLFF.